What follows are 22 T cell receptor beta chains derived from one specimen sequenced in a study of vaccination and CD4 T cells after COVID-19. Their antigens are not known. The Oncomine TCR Beta short-read assay was what sequenced the DNA obtained from cultured CD4+ T cells. TCRdb ran MiXCR on the PCR reads and lists one entry per CDR3 protein. The data show about 12,000 distinct CDR3 sequences, with 20% to 25% seen just once and roughly 13% held by the top ten. The treatment: roughly 10-day PBMC culture with coronavirus spike peptide pools or control peptides (ViraFEST assay). The sample in question was CD4+ T cells from blood, cultured in vitro, obtained before SARS-CoV-2 vaccination. These receptors were taken from a human donor who received a COVID-19 vaccine.

This clonotype occurred a few times. The genes are TRBV2 and TRBJ1-5; D is unclear. The CDR3 has 14 residues. From germline, CDR1 is SNHLY and CDR2 FYNNEI. Trimming took 4 bases from V and 0 from J, leaving 7 bases between them. The CDR3 coding sequence is TGTGCCAGCAGTGCGACTTATAGCAATCAGCCCCAGCATTTT. Translated: CASSATYSNQPQHF.

This clonotype was seen a few times. The gene calls are TRBV5-6 and TRBJ1-2; D is unclear. CDR3 size: 13 residues. From germline, CDR1 is SGHDT and CDR2 YYEEEE. The ends were cut back, 1 base at V and 3 bases at J, with 7 bases in the middle. The CDR3 loop reads CASSLIDYYGYTF. The CDR3, as DNA: TGTGCCAGCAGCTTGATAGACTACTATGGCTACACCTTC.

This clonotype was observed a handful of times. The V call is TRBV2, the J call TRBJ2-3; no clear D gene. V was cut by 6 bases and J by 6 bases, with 13 bases left in between. Germline CDR1 and CDR2: SNHLY and FYNNEI. The CDR3 runs to 13 residues. The CDR3 nucleotides read TGTGCCAGCAGAGGACCTGGTACCGATACGCAGTATTTT. It specifies CASRGPGTDTQYF.

This clonotype showed up just a few times. The chain employs TRBV23-1 and TRBJ1-1; D gene unclear. TRBV23-1 is treated as an ORF (open reading frame) with a function not yet certain. The CDR3 length is 14 residues. V was shortened by 3 bases and J by 0 bases, with 8 bases between the two germline ends. CDR3 protein: CASSHVGVNTEAFF. The DNA for the CDR3 is TGCGCCAGCAGTCACGTCGGAGTGAACACTGAAGCTTTCTTT.

This clonotype came up a few times. The genes are TRBV30 and TRBJ2-7, with a possible D match to TRBD2 (6 bases). The CDR3 is 15 residues long. Trimming took 3 bases from V and 0 from J, leaving 15 bases between them. The germline gives CDR1 GTSNPN, CDR2 SVGIG (reference sequence). The CDR3 DNA reads as TGTGCCTGGAGGAAACCAGCGGGCAGCTCCTACGAGCAGTACTTC. Protein product: CAWRKPAGSSYEQYF.

This sequence joins TRBV28 and TRBJ2-7; TRBD2 agrees at 8 bases. Germline V gene sequence: CDR1 MDHEN, CDR2 SYDVKM. This CDR3 is 14 amino acids long. V shed 6 bases, J shed 3 bases, and the junction held 7 bases outside the gene matches. CDR3 DNA: TGTGCCAGCAGAATAGGGACTAGTGGCTACGAGCAGTACTTC. Translation: CASRIGTSGYEQYF.

This rearrangement joins TRBV27 to TRBJ1-2; D gene uncertain. CDR3 size: 13 residues. The germline V gene encodes CDR1 MNHEY and CDR2 SMNVEV (reference sequence). The germline V and J ends were trimmed by 3 bases and 8 bases, with 13 bases remaining between them. The CDR3 loop reads CASSFYNSGGYTF. CDR3 nucleotide sequence: TGTGCCAGCAGTTTCTACAATAGTGGCGGCTACACCTTC.

The V and J genes are TRBV6-1 and TRBJ1-1, with 8 bases that match TRBD1. From germline, CDR1 is MNHNS and CDR2 SASEGT. The CDR3 length is 13 residues. Here the CDR3 reads CAGYGTGGTEAFF. CDR3 DNA: TGTGCAGGGTACGGAACAGGGGGCACTGAAGCTTTCTTT.

This clonotype showed up just a few times. The chain carries TRBV20-1 and TRBJ1-5; D is undetermined. Germline lookup yields CDR1 DFQATT and CDR2 SNEGSKA (reference sequence). This CDR3 has 14 residues. The V gene lost 6 bases and the J gene lost 4 bases, with 16 bases spanning the gap. The CDR3 DNA follows: TGCAGTGCCACCCAGGCCAGGCTTAATCAGCCCCAGCATTTT. Amino acid sequence: CSATQARLNQPQHF.

This clonotype was seen a handful of times. In DNA form, the CDR3 reads TGTGCCAGCTCACCGACACCTAGGGGTAACACCGGGGAGCTGTTTTTT. This codes for CASSPTPRGNTGELFF. The chain combines TRBV18 with TRBJ2-2, with D possibly TRBD1 on 5 matching bases. Germline V lookup: CDR1 KGHSH, CDR2 LQKENI. This CDR3 region has 16 residues. With 3 bases removed from V and 2 bases from J, the gap between germline ends came to 13 bases. Full variable domain (remainder filled in from reference TRBV18 and TRBJ2-2): NAGVMQNPRHLVRRRGQEARLRCSPMKGHSHVYWYRQLPEEGLKFMVYLQKENIIDESGMPKERFSAEFPKEGPSILRIQQVVRGDSAAYFCASSPTPRGNTGELFFGEGSRLTVL.

This chain uses TRBV25-1 with TRBJ1-5, with D tentatively TRBD1 (6 bases). This CDR3 spans 17 amino acids. V was pared by 9 bases and J by 0 bases, with 21 bases between. In germline, CDR1 is MGHDK, CDR2 SYGVNS. CDR3 loop: CARAKGGTQYSNQPQHF. The CDR3 bases are TGTGCCAGGGCTAAGGGGGGAACCCAATATAGCAATCAGCCCCAGCATTTT.

This clonotype was detected only a few times. V is TRBV7-2 and J is TRBJ2-3; the D gene is possibly TRBD2 (5 bases). The ends were cut back, 5 bases at V and 1 base at J, with 13 bases in the middle. The V gene's germline CDR1 is SGHTA and CDR2 FQGNSA. This CDR3 region has 15 residues. The CDR3 is CASSTLFGGTDTQYF. The DNA for the CDR3 is TGTGCCAGCAGCACTCTGTTCGGGGGCACAGATACGCAGTATTTT.

This clonotype came up a few times. The chain is built from TRBV6-1 and TRBJ2-3; no definite D call. Per germline, CDR1 MNHNS and CDR2 SASEGT. V lost 6 bases to trimming and J lost 3 bases, with 7 bases between them. The length of the CDR3 is 12 residues. CDR3: CASRDPTDTQYF. The CDR3 DNA reads TGTGCCAGCAGAGACCCTACAGATACGCAGTATTTT.

The CDR3, as DNA: TGTGCCAGCAGTGATTCCTATCTGACTGAAGCTTTCTTT. It yields the protein CASSDSYLTEAFF. The gene calls are TRBV6-1 and TRBJ1-1; D remains ambiguous. Germline CDR1 MNHNS, CDR2 SASEGT. Trimming took off 3 bases at V and 5 bases at J, with 10 bases between the two ends. This CDR3 comprises 13 residues.

This clonotype was detected only a few times. The CDR3 region has the DNA TGTGCCAGCAGATTTTTACAGGGGATAAGGGGTGGCTACACCTTC. It codes for CASRFLQGIRGGYTF. V is TRBV11-2 and J is TRBJ1-2, with 7 bases matching TRBD1. The junction had 14 bases not matched to a gene; V was cut back by 6 bases and J by 7 bases. Germline CDR1 SGHAT, CDR2 FQNNGV. The CDR3 contains 15 residues. Based on the CDR3 plus reference TRBV11-2 and TRBJ1-2, the full variable domain is EAGVAQSPRYKIIEKRQSVAFWCNPISGHATLYWYQQILGQGPKLLIQFQNNGVVDDSQLPKDRFSAERLKGVDSTLKIQPAKLEDSAVYLCASRFLQGIRGGYTFGSGTRLTVV.

This CDR3 is CASSQHREEQYF. The DNA of the CDR3 is TGTGCCAGCAGCCAACACAGGGAGGAGCAGTACTTC. This sequence joins TRBV14 and TRBJ2-7; maybe TRBD1 (6 bases). This CDR3 has 12 residues. From germline, CDR1 is SGHDN and CDR2 FVKESK. The germline V and J ends were trimmed by 2 bases and 7 bases, with 9 bases remaining between them.

In this sample, this clonotype turned up a few times. The chain employs TRBV6-1 and TRBJ1-2; 9 bases fit TRBD1. The CDR3 has 13 residues. The germline V gene has CDR1 MNHNS and CDR2 SASEGT. Germline trimming cut 10 bases from V and 4 bases from J; bases unmatched to any gene: 7. CDR3 loop: CATTTGGPYGYTF. CDR3 DNA sequence: TGTGCCACCACGACAGGGGGACCCTATGGCTACACCTTC.

This clonotype was counted only a few times. A junction boundary mismatches the germline segment, possibly from a read error. The chain employs TRBV12-3 or TRBV12-4 and TRBJ1-2; D not certain. The CDR3 runs to 13 residues. The CDR3 loop reads CASSLEEGSRRSF. The DNA of the CDR3 is TGTGCCAGCAGTTTAGAGGAGGGCTCCAGGCGTTCCTTC.

This clonotype showed up just a few times. This sequence joins TRBV6-1 and TRBJ2-1; 9 positions agree with TRBD1. CDR1 is MNHNS, CDR2 SASEGT, per germline. Trimming cost V 4 bases and J 11 bases; bases outside gene matches: 9. This CDR3 has 14 residues. For the CDR3, the DNA is TGTGCCAGCAGTGGGGGGGGGACAGGGAACCAGCAGTTCTTC. Residues: CASSGGGTGNQQFF.

The CDR3 spells CASSYVGQGVYGYTF. In DNA, the CDR3 is TGTGCCAGCAGTTACGTGGGACAGGGGGTTTATGGCTACACCTTC. V and J are TRBV6-5 and TRBJ1-2; the match to TRBD1 covers 11 bases. This CDR3 is 15 amino acids long. Germline CDR1 is MNHEY and CDR2 is SVGAGI. V was clipped by 2 bases and J by 5 bases; unmatched bases: 4.

Regarding this clonotype: This clone may be a read error of a much larger clone one base away. The chain carries TRBV7-2 and TRBJ2-2; 11 bases align to TRBD1. This CDR3 is 15 amino acids long. Germline-derived CDR1 and CDR2 are SGHTA and FQGNSA. The CDR3 here is CASSLRTGGGGEPFF. CDR3 nucleotide sequence: TGTGCCAGCAGCCTACGGACAGGGGGCGGCGGGGAGCCGTTTTTT.

This sequence joins TRBV6-4 and TRBJ1-4; 10 positions match TRBD1. The CDR3 extends over 20 amino acids. Germline lookup yields CDR1 MRHNA and CDR2 SNTAGT. After removal of 7 bases from V and 0 bases from J, the junction contained 17 bases not matched to a gene. This CDR3 reads CASTLPLTGGLDSTNEKLFF. CDR3 nucleotide sequence: TGTGCCAGCACCCTACCCTTGACAGGGGGCCTAGACTCAACTAATGAAAAACTGTTTTTT.